The next 17 T cell receptor beta chains were all read from a single sample in a study of identical twins. TCRdb reprocessed the 5' RACE reads with MiXCR, giving one entry per CDR3 protein. Here the sample spans over 600,000 distinct CDR3 sequences, 21% being singletons. This same sample was also part of a study on T cells expressing NK-cell markers.

Sequenced: PBMCs. These receptors were collected from a woman aged 18 to 35 in good health.

This clonotype came up once. The chain links TRBV7-6 to TRBJ2-7, with D perhaps matching TRBD1 or TRBD2 (5 bases each). Germline CDR1 is SGHVS and CDR2 is FNYEAQ. The CDR3 sequence is 16 residues long. Trimming took off 0 bases at V and 3 bases at J, with 15 bases between the two ends. CDR3 DNA: TGTGCCAGCAGCTTAGCAGACGAGGGACGGATCTACGAGCAGTACTTC. Its protein is CASSLADEGRIYEQYF.

Only a few counts were recorded for this clonotype. The chain uses TRBV12-3 or TRBV12-4 and TRBJ2-3; 7 positions agree with TRBD2. The CDR3 is 14 amino acids. Trimming at V came to 5 bases and at J to 6 bases, leaving 8 bases not matched to a gene. The CDR3 reads CASSPGLGRDTQYF. In DNA form, the CDR3 reads TGTGCCAGCAGTCCCGGACTAGGAAGGGATACGCAGTATTTT.

This clonotype is classed as medium-sized. V and J are TRBV15 and TRBJ1-1; D not resolved. From germline, CDR1 is LNHNV and CDR2 YYDKDF (reference sequence). The length of the CDR3 is 10 residues. V was shortened by 0 bases and J by 11 bases, with 4 bases between the two germline ends. The chain's CDR3 is CATSRDHAFF. The DNA for the CDR3 is TGTGCCACCAGCAGAGATCATGCTTTCTTT. Supplemented by reference TRBV15 and TRBJ1-1, the full variable domain reads DAMVIQNPRYQVTQFGKPVTLSCSQTLNHNVMYWYQQKSSQAPKLLFHYYDKDFNNEADTPDNFQSRRPNTSFCFLDIRSPGLGDTAMYLCATSRDHAFFGQGTRLTVV.

This clonotype has just a few counts. V usage is TRBV5-1 and J usage is TRBJ2-7; a weak D match, TRBD1 (6 bases). Trimming removed 1 base at V and 5 bases at J, with 13 bases between. The CDR3 spans 14 residues. Germline V gene lookup returns CDR1 SGHRS and CDR2 YFSETQ. CDR3 DNA sequence: TGCGCCAGCAGCTTGCGCAAGACAGGTCACGAGCAGTACTTC. Amino acids: CASSLRKTGHEQYF.

Only a few counts were recorded for this clonotype. This chain connects TRBV25-1 to TRBJ2-1, with D tentatively TRBD1 (5 bases). The CDR3 sequence is 16 residues long. V shed 5 bases and J shed 4 bases, with 18 bases lying between them. Germline CDR1 is MGHDK and CDR2 is SYGVNS. DNA of the CDR3: TGTGCCAGCAGTCCCATGACAGCGAGATCGTACAATGAGCAGTTCTTC. Protein product: CASSPMTARSYNEQFF.

This clonotype was detected a few times. The chain couples TRBV24-1 to TRBJ2-1; 7 nucleotides align to TRBD1. The V gene's germline CDR1 is KGHDR and CDR2 SFDVKD. V shed 3 bases and J 13 bases; nucleotides not matched to a gene: 5. The CDR3 has 12 amino acids. CDR3 DNA: TGTGCCACCAGTGATCCGACAGGGTTACAGTTCTTC. Translating it yields CATSDPTGLQFF.

The J gene is TRBJ2-3, the V gene TRBV27, with 9 bases identical to TRBD2. This CDR3 spans 15 amino acids. In germline, CDR1 is MNHEY, CDR2 SMNVEV (reference sequence). CDR3 protein: CTTQARSGGTDTQYF. CDR3 coding DNA: TGTACCACCCAGGCTCGTAGCGGGGGTACAGATACGCAGTATTTT.

A few counts support this clonotype. This chain connects TRBV5-1 to TRBJ2-4; D assignment may be TRBD1 or TRBD2 (5 bases each). The CDR3 is 14 amino acids. V was clipped by 0 bases and J by 3 bases, with 7 bases between them. Germline V gives CDR1 SGHRS, CDR2 YFSETQ. The DNA for the CDR3 is TGCGCCAGCAGCTTGGTGGGGGACAAAAACATTCAGTACTTC. Encoded protein: CASSLVGDKNIQYF.

The rearrangement joins TRBV7-2 to TRBJ1-1; D not certain. The CDR3 is 15 residues long. The V end was cut by 0 bases, the J end by 1 base, with 9 bases between. Germline V gene lookup returns CDR1 SGHTA and CDR2 FQGNSA. The CDR3 coding sequence is TGTGCCAGCAGCTTAGCTTCGGGTTGGAACACTGAAGCTTTCTTT. Its translation: CASSLASGWNTEAFF.

The chain combines TRBV12-3 or TRBV12-4 with TRBJ2-1, with D perhaps matching TRBD2 (6 bases). V lost 5 bases and J lost 3, with 14 bases in between. CDR3 length: 15 amino acids. In DNA, the CDR3 is TGTGCCAGCAGTGCCGGGAGAAGCTTCTACAATGAGCAGTTCTTC. Residues: CASSAGRSFYNEQFF.

The chain employs TRBV12-3 or TRBV12-4 and TRBJ2-6; possibly TRBD2 for D (7 bases). This CDR3 spans 17 amino acids. V was cut by 11 bases and J by 0 bases, with 20 bases left in between. In nucleotides, the CDR3 is TGTGCCGGCCACCTGGGGGGGCCTTACTCTGGGGCCAACGTCCTGACTTTC. Its translation: CAGHLGGPYSGANVLTF.

This clonotype was found a few times. Mismatch with germline at one junction end may stem from a read error. The chain joins TRBV18 to TRBJ2-5; D gene unclear. CDR3 size: 14 residues. Germline CDR1 is KGHSH and CDR2 is LQKENI. The CDR3 bases are TGTGCCAGCTCAATGATGAGTGGGAAAGAGACCCAGCACTTC. This sequence encodes CASSMMSGKETQHF.

The sample holds many counts of this clonotype. The V gene is TRBV4-1, the J gene TRBJ2-1; D uncertain. Trimming cost V 1 base and J 0 bases, with 13 bases left between them. CDR1 MGHRA and CDR2 YSYEKL come from the germline V gene. The CDR3 loop spans 17 amino acids. The CDR3 sequence: CASSQVDLGLSYNEQFF. CDR3 bases: TGCGCCAGCAGCCAAGTCGATCTAGGCCTCTCCTACAATGAGCAGTTCTTC.

The chain employs TRBV20-1 and TRBJ2-3, with D possibly TRBD1 on 5 matching bases. CDR1 and CDR2 from the germline V gene are DFQATT and SNEGSKA (reference sequence). V lost 1 base and J 1 base, leaving 15 bases between the germline ends. The CDR3 spans 16 residues. The CDR3: CSARGWAGYRTDTQYF. In nucleotides, the CDR3 is TGCAGTGCTAGAGGATGGGCAGGGTACCGCACAGATACGCAGTATTTT.

The gene calls are TRBV5-1 and TRBJ2-1; no clear D gene. Germline CDR1 reads SGHRS; CDR2 reads YFSETQ. This CDR3 is 15 amino acids long. Trimming removed 1 base at V and 3 bases at J, with 11 bases between. The CDR3 DNA sequence: TGCGCCAGCAGCTTGTTCCCCGGTAACTACAATGAGCAGTTCTTC. This gives the protein CASSLFPGNYNEQFF.

This clonotype turned up a few times. The chain employs TRBV12-3 or TRBV12-4 and TRBJ1-2; 9 nucleotides agree with TRBD1. This CDR3 region has 14 residues. The V gene end was trimmed by 1 base and the J gene end by 6 bases; junction bases not matched to a gene: 3. Written as DNA, the CDR3 is TGTGCCAGCAGTTTAGTCGGGACAGGGCATGGCTACACCTTC. Its protein is CASSLVGTGHGYTF.

This clonotype has at least ten counts. J is TRBJ2-1 and V is TRBV6-1, with 9 nucleotides matching TRBD1. After removal of 2 bases from V and 7 bases from J, the junction contained 6 bases not matched to a gene. The CDR3 totals 15 residues. Germline CDR1 MNHNS, CDR2 SASEGT. The CDR3 reads CASSEIWTGVNEQFF. The CDR3 coding sequence is TGTGCCAGCAGTGAAATATGGACAGGGGTTAATGAGCAGTTCTTC.